What follows is one T cell receptor (beta chain) and its context. The sample is drawn from a study of blood T cell repertoires in COVID-19. Study-wide background: Collection of acute and convalescent COVID-19 samples took place in the United States, Italy and Spain. PBMCs, B-cell-depleted T cells, or T cells provided the cDNA or gDNA that made up the material.

Original methodology: The authors estimated nucleated cell counts from reference gene primer amplification. Here immunoSEQ multiplex PCR was the method, and the copy in TCRdb shows in-frame clones only, minus some. Clone size and the V and J calls come from that table; the DNA yielded D and trimming. The sample records around 67,000 clones, about 90% being singletons. The receptor comes from a woman aged 80 or older with active or convalescent COVID-19. Sample: peripheral blood.

The CDR3 nucleotides are TGTGCCAGCAGCCAGGGGGCAGGGGGTTTCTATGGCTACACCTTC. It is translated as CASSQGAGGFYGYTF. The chain links TRBV7-2 to TRBJ1-2; TRBD1 agrees at 8 bases. J gave up 4 bases and V 5 bases, and 9 bases lay outside the gene matches. The CDR3 totals 15 residues. Germline V lookup: CDR1 SGHTA, CDR2 FQGNSA.